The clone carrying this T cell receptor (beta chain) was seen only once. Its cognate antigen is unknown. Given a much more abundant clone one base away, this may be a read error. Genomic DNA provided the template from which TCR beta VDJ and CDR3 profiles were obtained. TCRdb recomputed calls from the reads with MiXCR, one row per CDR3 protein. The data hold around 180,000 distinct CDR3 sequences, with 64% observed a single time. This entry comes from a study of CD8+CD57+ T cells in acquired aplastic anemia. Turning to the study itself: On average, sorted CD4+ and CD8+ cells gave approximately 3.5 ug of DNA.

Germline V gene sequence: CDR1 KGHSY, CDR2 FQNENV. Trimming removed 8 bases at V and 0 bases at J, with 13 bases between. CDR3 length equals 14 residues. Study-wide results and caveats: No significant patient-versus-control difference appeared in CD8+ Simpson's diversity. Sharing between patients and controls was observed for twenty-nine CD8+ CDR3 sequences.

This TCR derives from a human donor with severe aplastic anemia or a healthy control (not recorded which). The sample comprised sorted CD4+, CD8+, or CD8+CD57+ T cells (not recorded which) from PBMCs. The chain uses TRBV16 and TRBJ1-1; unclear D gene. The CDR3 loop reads CASHQADMNTEAFF. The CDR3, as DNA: TGTGCCAGCCACCAGGCCGACATGAACACTGAAGCTTTCTTT.